What follows is one T cell receptor beta chain and its context. Its antigen is still unknown. Data came from immunoSEQ multiplex PCR; TCRdb stores just in-frame clones and leaves some out. The table records roughly 150,000 clones, roughly 92% of them present only once. CDR1 is SEHNR, CDR2 FQNEAQ, per germline (reference sequence). V was clipped by 4 bases and J by 3 bases, with 19 bases between them. The CDR3 has 17 residues. This sample was taken from a study of cytomegalovirus exposure and HLA in healthy donors. Whole-study findings and limits: Cytomegalovirus status was reportedly diagnosed by the classifier with high sensitivity and specificity. In vitro work confirmed that a few CMV-associated chains recognize CMV antigens. The study put 160 or so TCR beta chains on its list as cytomegalovirus-associated.

Separate from the roughly 720-subject first cohort, the roughly 120-subject validation cohort was the one that the donors belonged to. The sequenced material came from PBMCs. The chain combines TRBV7-9 with TRBJ2-1; maybe TRBD1 (6 bases). The sequence derives from a man younger than 35 in good health and CMV-seronegative. CDR3 sequence: CASSSLKDSPRYNEQFF. In nucleotides, the CDR3 is TGTGCCAGCAGCTCATTAAAGGACAGTCCCCGCTACAATGAGCAGTTCTTC. Based on the CDR3 plus reference TRBV7-9 and TRBJ2-1, the full variable domain is DTGVSQNPRHKITKRGQNVTFRCDPISEHNRLYWYRQTLGQGPEFLTYFQNEAQLEKSRLLSDRFSAERPKGSFSTLEIQRTEQGDSAMYLCASSSLKDSPRYNEQFFGPGTRLTVL.